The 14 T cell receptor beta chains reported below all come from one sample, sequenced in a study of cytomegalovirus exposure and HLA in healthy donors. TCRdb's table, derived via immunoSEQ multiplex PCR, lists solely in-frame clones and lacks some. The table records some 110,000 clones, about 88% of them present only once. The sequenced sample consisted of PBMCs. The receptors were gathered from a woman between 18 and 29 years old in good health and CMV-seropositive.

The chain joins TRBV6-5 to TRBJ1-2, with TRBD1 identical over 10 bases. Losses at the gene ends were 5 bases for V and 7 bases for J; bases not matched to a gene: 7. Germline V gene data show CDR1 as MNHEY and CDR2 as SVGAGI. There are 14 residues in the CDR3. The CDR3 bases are TGTGCCAGCAGTCCGATCGGGACAGGGGCTGGCTACACCTTC. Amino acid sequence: CASSPIGTGAGYTF.

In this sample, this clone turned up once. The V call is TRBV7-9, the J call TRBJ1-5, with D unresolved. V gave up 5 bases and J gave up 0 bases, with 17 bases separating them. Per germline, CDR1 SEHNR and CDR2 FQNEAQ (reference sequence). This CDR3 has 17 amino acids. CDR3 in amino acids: CASSPTSADNSNQPQHF. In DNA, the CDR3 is TGTGCCAGCAGCCCCACCTCGGCAGACAATAGCAATCAGCCCCAGCATTTT.

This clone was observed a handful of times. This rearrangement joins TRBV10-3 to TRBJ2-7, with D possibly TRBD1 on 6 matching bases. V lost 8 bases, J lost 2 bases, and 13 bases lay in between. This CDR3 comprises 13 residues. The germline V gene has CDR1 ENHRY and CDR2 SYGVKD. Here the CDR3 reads CAIGEQGAYEQYF. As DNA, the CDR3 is TGTGCCATCGGAGAACAGGGAGCCTACGAGCAGTACTTC.

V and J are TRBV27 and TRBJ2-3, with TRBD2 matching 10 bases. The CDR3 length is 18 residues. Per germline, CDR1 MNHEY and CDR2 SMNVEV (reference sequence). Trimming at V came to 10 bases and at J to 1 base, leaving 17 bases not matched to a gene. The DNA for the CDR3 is TGTGCCAACTCAGTGTTGGTCGATACTAGCGGGGGCACAGATACGCAGTATTTT. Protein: CANSVLVDTSGGTDTQYF.

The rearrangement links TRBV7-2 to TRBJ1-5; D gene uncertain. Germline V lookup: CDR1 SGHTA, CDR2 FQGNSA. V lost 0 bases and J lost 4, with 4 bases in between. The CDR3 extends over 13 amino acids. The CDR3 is CASSLAQNQPQHF. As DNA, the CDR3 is TGTGCCAGCAGCTTAGCCCAGAATCAGCCCCAGCATTTT.

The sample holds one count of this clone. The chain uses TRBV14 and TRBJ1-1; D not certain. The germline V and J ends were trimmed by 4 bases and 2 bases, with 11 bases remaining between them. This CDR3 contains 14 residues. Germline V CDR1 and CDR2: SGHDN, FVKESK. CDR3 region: CASSLVGGNTEAFF. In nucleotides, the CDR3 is TGTGCCAGCAGCCTCGTAGGCGGCAACACTGAAGCTTTCTTT.

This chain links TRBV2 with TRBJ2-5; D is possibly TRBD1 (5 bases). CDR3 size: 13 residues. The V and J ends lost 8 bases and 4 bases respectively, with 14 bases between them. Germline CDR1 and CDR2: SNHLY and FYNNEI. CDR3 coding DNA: TGTGCCAGCGACCCAACAGGTGTAGAGACCCAGTACTTC. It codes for CASDPTGVETQYF.

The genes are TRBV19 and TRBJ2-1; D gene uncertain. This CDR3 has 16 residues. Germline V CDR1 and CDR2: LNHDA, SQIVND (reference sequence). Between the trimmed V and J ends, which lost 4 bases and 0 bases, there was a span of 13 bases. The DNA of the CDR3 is TGTGCCAGTAGTACAACTTTCTACAGCTCCTACAATGAGCAGTTCTTC. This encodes CASSTTFYSSYNEQFF.

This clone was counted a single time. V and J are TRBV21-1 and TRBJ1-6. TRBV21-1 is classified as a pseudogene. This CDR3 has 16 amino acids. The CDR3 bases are TGTGCCAGCAGCAAAGGCAAGAGCTCCTATAATTCACCCCTCCACTTT. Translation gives CASSKGKSSYNSPLHF.

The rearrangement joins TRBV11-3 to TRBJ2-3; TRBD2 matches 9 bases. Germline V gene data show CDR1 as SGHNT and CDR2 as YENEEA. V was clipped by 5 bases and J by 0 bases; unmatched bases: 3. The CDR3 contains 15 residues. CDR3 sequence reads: CASSVGLASTDTQYF. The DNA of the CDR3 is TGTGCCAGCAGCGTAGGACTAGCGAGCACAGATACGCAGTATTTT.

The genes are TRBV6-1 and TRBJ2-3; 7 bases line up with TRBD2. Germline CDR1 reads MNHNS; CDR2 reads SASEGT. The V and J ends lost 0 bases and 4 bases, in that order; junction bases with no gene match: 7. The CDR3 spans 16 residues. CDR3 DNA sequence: TGTGCCAGCAGTGAAGCGAGGACTAGTTCCGCAGATACGCAGTATTTT. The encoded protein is CASSEARTSSADTQYF.

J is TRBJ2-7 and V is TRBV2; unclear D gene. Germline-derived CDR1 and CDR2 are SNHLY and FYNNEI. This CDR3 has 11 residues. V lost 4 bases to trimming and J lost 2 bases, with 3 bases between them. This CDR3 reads CASSVAYEQYF. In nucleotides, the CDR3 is TGTGCCAGCAGTGTAGCCTACGAGCAGTACTTC.

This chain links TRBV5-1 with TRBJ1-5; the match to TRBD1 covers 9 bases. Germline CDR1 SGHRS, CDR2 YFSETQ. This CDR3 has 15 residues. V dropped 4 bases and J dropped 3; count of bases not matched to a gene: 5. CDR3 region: CASSRTGGINQPQHF. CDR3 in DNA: TGCGCCAGCAGCAGAACAGGGGGCATCAATCAGCCCCAGCATTTT.

The CDR3 bases are TGTGCCAGCATCCTTGGACTAGCGGGTGCCACAGATACGCAGTATTTT. Its protein is CASILGLAGATDTQYF. The V gene is TRBV2, the J gene TRBJ2-3; 11 bases fit TRBD2. Germline V gene sequence: CDR1 SNHLY, CDR2 FYNNEI. CDR3 size: 16 residues. Trimming cost V 7 bases and J 2 bases; bases outside gene matches: 8.